These 10 T cell receptor beta chains originate from one sample sequenced in a study of T cells expressing NK-cell markers. TCRdb reprocessed the 5' RACE reads and stores each CDR3 protein as one record, lacking DNA. This sample's table has approximately 420,000 distinct CDR3 sequences. Specimen: blood T cells: a sorted CD56 or NKG2C T cell subset, CD4+ or CD8+ T cells, or bulk PBMC T cells (not recorded which). The receptors were gathered from a woman between 50 and 59 years old in good health.

The V call is TRBV20-1, the J call TRBJ2-1; the TCRdb D gene call, TRBD2, has no DNA to confirm it. The CDR3 is made up of 14 amino acids. Germline CDR1 reads DFQATT; CDR2 reads SNEGSKA (reference sequence). The CDR3: CSAQSGSATNEQFF.

The CDR3 protein is CASSLDRSYNEQFF. This chain links TRBV4-1 with TRBJ2-1. This CDR3 region has 14 residues. CDR1 and CDR2 (germline): MGHRA, YSYEKL.

The chain uses TRBV10-3 and TRBJ2-1; TCRdb's assignment of TRBD2 cannot be checked, as there is no DNA. The CDR3 runs 15 residues. Germline V gene sequence: CDR1 ENHRY, CDR2 SYGVKD. CDR3 sequence: CAISEKGPAGGWQFF.

The rearrangement joins TRBV6-5 to TRBJ2-7; TCRdb indicates TRBD2, and absent DNA this call remains unverified. Germline V gene data show CDR1 as MNHEY and CDR2 as SVGAGI. This CDR3 has 15 residues. The CDR3 sequence is CASRPNGGLDYEQYF.

V usage is TRBV10-3 and J usage is TRBJ2-1; the D gene TCRdb calls, TRBD2, cannot be checked with no DNA. Germline CDR1 reads ENHRY; CDR2 reads SYGVKD. The CDR3 length is 18 residues. CDR3 amino acids: CAISPKPPGLAGGDEQFF.

The chain combines TRBV19 with TRBJ2-4; TCRdb designates TRBD1, a call that cannot be tested without DNA. Germline CDR1 and CDR2: LNHDA and SQIVND (reference sequence). CDR3 length equals 13 residues. This chain's CDR3 is CASSIARVDIQYF. The full variable domain, its missing parts supplied by reference TRBV19 and TRBJ2-4, is DGGITQSPKYLFRKEGQNVTLSCEQNLNHDAMYWYRQDPGQGLRLIYYSQIVNDFQKGDIAEGYSVSREKKESFPLTVTSAQKNPTAFYLCASSIARVDIQYFGAGTRLSVL.

This chain joins TRBV10-3 and TRBJ1-1; the D call from TCRdb, TRBD1, cannot be confirmed without DNA. Germline CDR1 is ENHRY and CDR2 is SYGVKD. This CDR3 is built from 17 residues. The CDR3 reads CAISRSASGTRNTEAFF.

V and J are TRBV4-1 and TRBJ2-7; TCRdb gives TRBD2 as the D gene, but with no DNA this cannot be confirmed. The CDR3 extends over 14 amino acids. CDR1 and CDR2 from the germline V gene are MGHRA and YSYEKL. The CDR3 spells CASSQDSGGGKQYF.

This chain connects TRBV25-1 to TRBJ2-7; TCRdb proposes TRBD2, but this gene call is untestable without DNA. Germline CDR1 reads MGHDK; CDR2 reads SYGVNS. The CDR3 runs to 13 residues. The CDR3: CASSDLGLSEQYF.

The chain uses TRBV9 and TRBJ2-7; TCRdb selects TRBD1, and the lack of DNA leaves this call unchecked. The CDR3 runs 16 residues. The V gene's germline CDR1 is SGDLS and CDR2 YYNGEE. The chain's CDR3 is CASSVRPGQRIYEQYF.